This TCR beta chain appears in the sequencing data of a study of OX40 agonist ivuxolimab in advanced cancers. V dropped 1 base and J dropped 6; count of bases not matched to a gene: 6. Germline V gene lookup returns CDR1 SGHRS and CDR2 YFSETQ. This CDR3 contains 15 residues. Repertoires were generated with immunoSEQ multiplex PCR, while TCRdb's copy carries only in-frame clones and drops some. The data hold fewer than 35,000 clones, with around 83% observed a single time. The source was CD4+ or CD8+ T cells sorted from blood, collected in a trial of the OX40 agonist ivuxolimab. This sequence was found in an adult with an advanced solid tumor such as melanoma, head and neck, liver or kidney cancer. The V and J genes are TRBV5-1 and TRBJ1-2; 10 bases are shared with TRBD1. The CDR3 region has the DNA TGCGCCAGCAGCTTGTCCGGGACAGGGGCCAATGGCTACACCTTC. This codes for CASSLSGTGANGYTF. The variable domain in full, with the rest retrieved from reference TRBV5-1 and TRBJ1-2, is KAGVTQTPRYLIKTRGQQVTLSCSPISGHRSVSWYQQTPGQGLQFLFEYFSETQRNKGNFPGRFSGRQFSNSRSEMNVSTLELGDSALYLCASSLSGTGANGYTFGSGTRLTVV.